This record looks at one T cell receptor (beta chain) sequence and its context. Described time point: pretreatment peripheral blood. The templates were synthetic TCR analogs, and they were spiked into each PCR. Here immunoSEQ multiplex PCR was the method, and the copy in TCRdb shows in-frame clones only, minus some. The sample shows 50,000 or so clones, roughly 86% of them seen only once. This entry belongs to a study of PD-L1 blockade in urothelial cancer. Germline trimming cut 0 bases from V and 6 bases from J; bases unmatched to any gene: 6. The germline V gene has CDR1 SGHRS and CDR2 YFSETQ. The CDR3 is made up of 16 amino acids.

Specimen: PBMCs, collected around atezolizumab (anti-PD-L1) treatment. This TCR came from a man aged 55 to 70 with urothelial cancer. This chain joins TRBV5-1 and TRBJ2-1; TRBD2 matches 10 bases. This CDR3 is CASSLVGASGSNEQFF. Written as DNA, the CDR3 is TGCGCCAGCAGCTTGGTAGGGGCTAGCGGGAGCAATGAGCAGTTCTTC.